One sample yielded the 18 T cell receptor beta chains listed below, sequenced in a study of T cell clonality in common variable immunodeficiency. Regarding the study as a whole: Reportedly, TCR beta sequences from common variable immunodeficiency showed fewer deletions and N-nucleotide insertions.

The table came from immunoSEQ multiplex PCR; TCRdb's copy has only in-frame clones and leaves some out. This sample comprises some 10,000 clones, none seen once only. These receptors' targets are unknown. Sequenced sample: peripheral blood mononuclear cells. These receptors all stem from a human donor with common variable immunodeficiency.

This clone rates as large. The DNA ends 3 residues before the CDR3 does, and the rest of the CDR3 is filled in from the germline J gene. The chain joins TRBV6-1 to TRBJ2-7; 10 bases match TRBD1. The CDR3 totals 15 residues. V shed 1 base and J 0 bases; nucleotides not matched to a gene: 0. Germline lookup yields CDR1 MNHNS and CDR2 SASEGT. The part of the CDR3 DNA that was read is TGTGCCAGCAGTGAAGGGACAGGGGGCTCCTACGAG. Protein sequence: CASSEGTGGSYE. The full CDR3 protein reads CASSEGTGGSYEQYF.

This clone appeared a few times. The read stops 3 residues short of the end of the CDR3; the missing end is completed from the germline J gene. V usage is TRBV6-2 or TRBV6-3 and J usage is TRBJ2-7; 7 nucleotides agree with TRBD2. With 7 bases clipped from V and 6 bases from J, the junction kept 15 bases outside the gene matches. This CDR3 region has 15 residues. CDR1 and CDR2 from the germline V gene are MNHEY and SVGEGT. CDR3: CASTKLARETAEQYF. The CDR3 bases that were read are TGTGCCAGCACTAAACTGGCGCGGGAGACGGCCGAG.

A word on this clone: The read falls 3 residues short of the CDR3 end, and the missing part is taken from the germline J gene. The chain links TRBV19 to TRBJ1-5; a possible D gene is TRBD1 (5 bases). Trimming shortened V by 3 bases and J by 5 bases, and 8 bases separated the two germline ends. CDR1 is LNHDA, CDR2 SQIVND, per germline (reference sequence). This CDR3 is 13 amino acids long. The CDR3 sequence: CASSMPGHQPQHF. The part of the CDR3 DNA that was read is TGTGCCAGTAGTATGCCAGGGCATCAGCCC. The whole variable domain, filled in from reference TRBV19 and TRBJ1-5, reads DGGITQSPKYLFRKEGQNVTLSCEQNLNHDAMYWYRQDPGQGLRLIYYSQIVNDFQKGDIAEGYSVSREKKESFPLTVTSAQKNPTAFYLCASSMPGHQPQHFGDGTRLSIL.

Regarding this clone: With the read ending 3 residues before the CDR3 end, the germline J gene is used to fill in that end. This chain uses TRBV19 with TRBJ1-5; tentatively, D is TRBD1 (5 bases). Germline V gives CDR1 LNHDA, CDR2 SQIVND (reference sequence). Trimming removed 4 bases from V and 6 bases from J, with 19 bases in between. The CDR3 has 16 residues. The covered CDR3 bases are TGTGCCAGTAGTAACATCGGGGGGTCTGGTGGTCAGCCC. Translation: CASSNIGGSGGQP. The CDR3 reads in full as CASSNIGGSGGQPQHF.

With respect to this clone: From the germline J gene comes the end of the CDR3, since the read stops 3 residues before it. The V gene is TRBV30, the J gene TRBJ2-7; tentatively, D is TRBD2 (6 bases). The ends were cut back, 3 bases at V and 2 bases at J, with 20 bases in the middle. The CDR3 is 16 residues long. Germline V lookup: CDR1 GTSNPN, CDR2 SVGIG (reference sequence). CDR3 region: CAWRPRRELLAYEQYF. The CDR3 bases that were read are TGTGCCTGGAGGCCCCGGAGGGAACTACTAGCCTACGAG.

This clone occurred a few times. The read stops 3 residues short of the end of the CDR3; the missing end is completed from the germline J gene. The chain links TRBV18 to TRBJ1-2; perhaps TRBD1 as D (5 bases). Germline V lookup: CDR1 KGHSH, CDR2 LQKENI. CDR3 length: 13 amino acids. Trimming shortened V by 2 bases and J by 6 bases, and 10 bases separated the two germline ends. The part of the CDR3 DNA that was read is TGTGCCAGCTCACCAAACGGGGGGGATGGC. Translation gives CASSPNGGDG. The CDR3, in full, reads CASSPNGGDGYTF.

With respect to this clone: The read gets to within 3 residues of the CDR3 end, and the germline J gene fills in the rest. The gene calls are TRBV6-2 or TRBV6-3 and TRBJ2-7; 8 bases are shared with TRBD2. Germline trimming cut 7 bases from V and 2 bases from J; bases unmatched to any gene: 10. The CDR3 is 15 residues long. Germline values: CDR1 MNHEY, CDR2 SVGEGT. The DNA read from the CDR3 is TGTGCCAGCACCGACGGGGCGGGGGGTGCCTACGAG. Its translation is CASTDGAGGAYE. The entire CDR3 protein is CASTDGAGGAYEQYF.

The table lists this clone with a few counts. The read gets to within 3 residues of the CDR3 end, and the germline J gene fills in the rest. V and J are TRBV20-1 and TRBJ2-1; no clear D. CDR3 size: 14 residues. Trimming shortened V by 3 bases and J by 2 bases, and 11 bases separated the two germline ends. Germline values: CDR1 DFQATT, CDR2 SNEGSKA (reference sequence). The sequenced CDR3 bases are TGCAGTGCTAGTCTCCATAGCACCTACAATGAG. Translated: CSASLHSTYNE. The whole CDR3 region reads CSASLHSTYNEQFF.

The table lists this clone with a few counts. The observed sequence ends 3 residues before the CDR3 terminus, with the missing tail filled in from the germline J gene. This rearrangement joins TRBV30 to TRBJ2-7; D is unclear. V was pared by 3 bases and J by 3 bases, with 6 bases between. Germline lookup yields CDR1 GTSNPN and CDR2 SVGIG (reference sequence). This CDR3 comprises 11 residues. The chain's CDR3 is CAWRLGYEQYF. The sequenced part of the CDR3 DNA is TGTGCCTGGAGGCTAGGCTACGAG.

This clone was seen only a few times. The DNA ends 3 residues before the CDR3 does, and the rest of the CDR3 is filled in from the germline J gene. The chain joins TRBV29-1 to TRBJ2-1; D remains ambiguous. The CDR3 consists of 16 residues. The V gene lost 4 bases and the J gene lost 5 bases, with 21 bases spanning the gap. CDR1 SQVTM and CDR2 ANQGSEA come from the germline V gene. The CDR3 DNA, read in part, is TGCAGCGTTGTAGGTTCCGTAGGGTCCCCAAACAATGAG. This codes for CSVVGSVGSPNNE. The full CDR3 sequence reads CSVVGSVGSPNNEQFF.

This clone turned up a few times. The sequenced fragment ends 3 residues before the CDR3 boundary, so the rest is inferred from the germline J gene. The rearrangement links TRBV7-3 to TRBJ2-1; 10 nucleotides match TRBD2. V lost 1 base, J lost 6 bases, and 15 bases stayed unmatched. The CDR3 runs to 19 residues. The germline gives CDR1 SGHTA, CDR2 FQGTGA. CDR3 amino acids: CASSLKPAVLAGGGNEQFF. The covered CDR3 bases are TGTGCCAGCAGCTTAAAGCCCGCCGTGTTAGCGGGAGGAGGCAATGAG.

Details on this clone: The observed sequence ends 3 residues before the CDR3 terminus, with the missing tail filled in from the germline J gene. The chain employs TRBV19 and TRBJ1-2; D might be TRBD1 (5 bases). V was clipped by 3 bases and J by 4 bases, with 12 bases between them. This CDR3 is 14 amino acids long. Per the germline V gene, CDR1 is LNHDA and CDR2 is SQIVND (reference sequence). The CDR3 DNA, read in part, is TGTGCCAGTAGTATTCGCAGGGTGGCCTATGGC. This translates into CASSIRRVAYG. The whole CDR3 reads CASSIRRVAYGYTF.

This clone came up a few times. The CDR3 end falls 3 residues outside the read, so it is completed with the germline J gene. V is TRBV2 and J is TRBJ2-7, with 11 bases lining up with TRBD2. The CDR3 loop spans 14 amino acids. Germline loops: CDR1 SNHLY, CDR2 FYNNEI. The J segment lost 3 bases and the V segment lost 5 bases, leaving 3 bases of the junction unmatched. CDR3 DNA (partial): TGTGCCAGCAGTCCGGGACTAGCGGTCTACGAG. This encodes CASSPGLAVYE. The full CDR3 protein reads CASSPGLAVYEQYF. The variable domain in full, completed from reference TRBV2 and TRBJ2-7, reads EPEVTQTPSHQVTQMGQEVILRCVPISNHLYFYWYRQILGQKVEFLVSFYNNEISEKSEIFDDQFSVERPDGSNFTLKIRSTKLEDSAMYFCASSPGLAVYEQYFGPGTRLTVT.

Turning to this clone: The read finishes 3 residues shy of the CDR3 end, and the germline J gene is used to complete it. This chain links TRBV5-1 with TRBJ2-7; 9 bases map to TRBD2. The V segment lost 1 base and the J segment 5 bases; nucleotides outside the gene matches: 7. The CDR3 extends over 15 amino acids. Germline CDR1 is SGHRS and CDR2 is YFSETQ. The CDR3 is CASSLISGSVHEQYF. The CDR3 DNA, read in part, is TGCGCCAGCAGCTTGATTAGCGGGAGCGTCCACGAG.

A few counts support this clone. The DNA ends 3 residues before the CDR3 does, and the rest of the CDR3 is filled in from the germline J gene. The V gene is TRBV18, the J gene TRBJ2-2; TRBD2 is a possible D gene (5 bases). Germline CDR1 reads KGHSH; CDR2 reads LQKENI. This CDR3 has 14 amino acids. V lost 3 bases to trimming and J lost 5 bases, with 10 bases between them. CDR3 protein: CASSPLTTTGELFF. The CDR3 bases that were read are TGTGCCAGCTCACCGCTGACTACGACCGGGGAG.

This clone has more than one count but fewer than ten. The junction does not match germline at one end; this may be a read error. This CDR3 reads CSSTGGNTEAFF. The sequenced part of the CDR3 DNA is TGTTCCAGCACGGGTGGTAACACTGAA. The chain has TRBV7-9 and TRBJ1-1, with unresolved D. The read ends 3 residues shy of where the CDR3 ends; the end is completed using the germline J gene. Germline CDR1 is SEHNR and CDR2 is FQNEAQ (reference sequence). The CDR3 has 12 amino acids.

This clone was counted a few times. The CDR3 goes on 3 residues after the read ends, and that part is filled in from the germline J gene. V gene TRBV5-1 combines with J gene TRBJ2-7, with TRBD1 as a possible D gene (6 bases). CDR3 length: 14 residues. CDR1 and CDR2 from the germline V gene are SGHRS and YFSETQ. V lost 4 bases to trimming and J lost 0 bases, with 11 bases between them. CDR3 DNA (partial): TGCGCCAGCAGCCCTGTGGACAGCTCCTACGAG. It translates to CASSPVDSSYE. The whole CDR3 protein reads CASSPVDSSYEQYF.

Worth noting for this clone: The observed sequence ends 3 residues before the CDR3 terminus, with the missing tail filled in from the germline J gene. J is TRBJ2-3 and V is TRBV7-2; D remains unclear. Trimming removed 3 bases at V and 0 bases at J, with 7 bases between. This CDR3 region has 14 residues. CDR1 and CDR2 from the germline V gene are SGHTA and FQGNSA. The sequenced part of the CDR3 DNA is TGTGCCAGCAGCTTTTTCACTAGCACAGATACG. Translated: CASSFFTSTDT. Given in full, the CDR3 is CASSFFTSTDTQYF.